What follows are 18 T cell receptor beta chains derived from one specimen sequenced in a study of shared clonotypes between healthy human individuals. The table came from immunoSEQ multiplex PCR; TCRdb's copy has only in-frame clones and leaves some out. The table lists about half a million clones, more than 75% of them singletons. The sample was PBMCs. The receptors derive from a woman in her 40s in good health. Some clones in this sample may be carry-over from other donors' samples.

This clone was counted between two and nine times. The V call is TRBV27, the J call TRBJ2-7; 9 bases map to TRBD2. CDR1 is MNHEY and CDR2 is SMNVEV in the germline V gene (reference sequence). V gave up 6 bases and J gave up 2 bases; unmatched junction bases: 5. CDR3 size: 14 residues. CDR3 residues: CASRTSGYTYEQYF. CDR3 DNA sequence: TGTGCCAGCAGGACTAGCGGATATACCTACGAGCAGTACTTC.

The chain combines TRBV19 with TRBJ2-7; 8 nucleotides align to TRBD2. CDR1 is LNHDA, CDR2 SQIVND, per germline (reference sequence). The V and J ends lost 9 bases and 4 bases, in that order; junction bases with no gene match: 8. The CDR3 runs to 13 residues. In DNA, the CDR3 is TGTGCCAGCGGGGGGACTAGTCTGTACGAGCAGTACTTC. It translates to CASGGTSLYEQYF.

J is TRBJ2-2 and V is TRBV9, with 8 bases lining up with TRBD2. Germline CDR1 SGDLS, CDR2 YYNGEE. The CDR3 covers 16 residues. The trim removed 4 bases at V and 2 bases at J, leaving 7 bases unmatched. This CDR3 reads CASSIYSGANTGELFF. The DNA of the CDR3 is TGTGCCAGCAGCATCTATAGCGGGGCAAACACCGGGGAGCTGTTTTTT.

This clone appeared once. The chain couples TRBV7-2 to TRBJ2-1; the match to TRBD2 covers 10 bases. Germline CDR1 SGHTA, CDR2 FQGNSA. The CDR3 runs 15 residues. The J segment lost 9 bases and the V segment lost 2 bases, leaving 7 bases of the junction unmatched. The CDR3 loop reads CASSLSSGRAGEQFF. The DNA of the CDR3 is TGTGCCAGCAGCTTATCGAGCGGGAGGGCGGGTGAGCAGTTCTTC.

The V gene is TRBV19, the J gene TRBJ2-1, with 8 positions matching TRBD1. Germline-derived CDR1 and CDR2 are LNHDA and SQIVND (reference sequence). V was clipped by 7 bases and J by 7 bases; unmatched bases: 9. The CDR3 is 14 amino acids. CDR3 DNA sequence: TGTGCCAGTAATCGAGACAGGGGCTGGAATGAGCAGTTCTTC. Translation: CASNRDRGWNEQFF.

CDR3 in amino acids: CASNTGTDYGYTF. CDR3 nucleotide sequence: TGTGCCAGCAATACCGGGACAGACTATGGCTACACCTTC. J is TRBJ1-2 and V is TRBV28; 7 bases match TRBD1. The CDR3 has 13 residues. With V trimmed by 7 bases and J by 3 bases, 5 bases remained unmatched. The germline gives CDR1 MDHEN, CDR2 SYDVKM.

The chain uses TRBV7-2 and TRBJ2-1, with 7 bases identical to TRBD2. The CDR3 runs to 15 residues. CDR1 is SGHTA and CDR2 is FQGNSA in the germline V gene. J lost 2 bases, V lost 1 base, and 2 bases had no gene match. CDR3 DNA: TGTGCCAGCAGCTTAGGGGGGAGGGCCTACAATGAGCAGTTCTTC. This codes for CASSLGGRAYNEQFF. The entire variable domain, with the rest obtained from reference TRBV7-2 and TRBJ2-1, is as follows: GAGVSQSPSNKVTEKGKDVELRCDPISGHTALYWYRQSLGQGLEFLIYFQGNSAPDKSGLPSDRFSAERTGGSVSTLTIQRTQQEDSAVYLCASSLGGRAYNEQFFGPGTRLTVL.

The gene calls are TRBV27 and TRBJ1-5, with 7 bases identical to TRBD1. The V gene's germline CDR1 is MNHEY and CDR2 SMNVEV (reference sequence). This CDR3 region has 15 residues. With 5 bases clipped from V and 2 bases from J, the junction kept 6 bases outside the gene matches. CDR3 nucleotide sequence: TGTGCCAGCAGTCCTAACAGGGGCGGCAATCAGCCCCAGCATTTT. Translating it yields CASSPNRGGNQPQHF.

The rearrangement uses TRBV5-1 and TRBJ2-5, with D possibly being TRBD2 (5 bases). Germline CDR1 is SGHRS and CDR2 is YFSETQ. CDR3 length: 14 residues. V shed 4 bases and J shed 4 bases, with 14 bases lying between them. This chain's CDR3 is CASSPFAGRETQYF. DNA of the CDR3: TGCGCCAGCAGCCCGTTTGCGGGTAGAGAGACCCAGTACTTC.

This clone was detected many times. This sequence joins TRBV2 and TRBJ1-6; no reliable D call. The CDR3 sequence is 14 residues long. V lost 5 bases and J lost 0, with 5 bases in between. CDR1 is SNHLY, CDR2 FYNNEI, per germline. The CDR3 sequence: CASSRYSYNSPLHF. In nucleotides, the CDR3 is TGTGCCAGCAGTCGATACTCCTATAATTCACCCCTCCACTTT.

This clone has at least ten counts. The chain is built from TRBV20-1 and TRBJ1-2; D might be TRBD1 (5 bases). V gave up 6 bases and J gave up 5 bases, with 10 bases separating them. CDR3 length: 11 residues. Germline CDR1 reads DFQATT; CDR2 reads SNEGSKA (reference sequence). DNA of the CDR3: TGCAGTGCCGACAGTGTGTATGGCTACACCTTC. Translated: CSADSVYGYTF.

This chain links TRBV28 with TRBJ1-5; D remains unclear. Trimming stripped 5 bases from V and 7 bases from J, with 15 bases between. CDR1 MDHEN and CDR2 SYDVKM come from the germline V gene. The CDR3 runs to 14 residues. CDR3 DNA: TGTGCCAGCAGTCTCCCTGTCGGCCACCAGCCCCAGCATTTT. Protein product: CASSLPVGHQPQHF. The whole variable domain, remainder taken from reference TRBV28 and TRBJ1-5, is DVKVTQSSRYLVKRTGEKVFLECVQDMDHENMFWYRQDPGLGLRLIYFSYDVKMKEKGDIPEGYSVSREKKERFSLILESASTNQTSMYLCASSLPVGHQPQHFGDGTRLSIL.

This chain connects TRBV7-2 to TRBJ2-5; D call uncertain. From germline, CDR1 is SGHTA and CDR2 FQGNSA. This CDR3 has 13 residues. Trimming took off 2 bases at V and 2 bases at J, with 6 bases between the two ends. CDR3 DNA: TGTGCCAGCAGCTTACTCGGTCAAGAGACCCAGTACTTC. Its protein is CASSLLGQETQYF.

V gene TRBV4-1 combines with J gene TRBJ1-4; TRBD1 matches 8 bases. The CDR3 has 16 amino acids. With V trimmed by 3 bases and J by 5 bases, 8 bases remained unmatched. The germline CDR1 and CDR2 sequences are MGHRA and YSYEKL. CDR3 in amino acids: CASSHPRGRGNEKLFF. CDR3 in DNA: TGCGCCAGCAGCCATCCCAGGGGGCGCGGGAATGAAAAACTGTTTTTT.

The CDR3 reads CASRRQGQEPQHF. CDR3 DNA: TGTGCCAGCAGACGACAGGGGCAGGAGCCCCAGCATTTT. The chain has TRBV28 and TRBJ1-5, with 8 bases that match TRBD1. Germline V CDR1 and CDR2: MDHEN, SYDVKM. V was pared by 6 bases and J by 8 bases, with 6 bases of the junction left unmatched. The CDR3 loop spans 13 amino acids.

This clone counts as medium-sized. The sample carries other DNA sequences with the same CDR3. This sequence joins TRBV5-1 and TRBJ1-1; D is undetermined. CDR3 size: 15 residues. Trimming removed 3 bases at V and 6 bases at J, with 18 bases between. In germline, CDR1 is SGHRS, CDR2 YFSETQ. CDR3 DNA: TGCGCCAGCAGCTGGGCGGTTGACGGCCTGTCTGAAGCTTTCTTT. Translation: CASSWAVDGLSEAFF.

This chain joins TRBV2 and TRBJ2-7; possible D gene TRBD2, 5 bases. Germline V gene sequence: CDR1 SNHLY, CDR2 FYNNEI. The CDR3 covers 14 residues. Trimming shortened V by 3 bases and J by 2 bases, and 11 bases separated the two germline ends. The CDR3 DNA sequence: TGTGCCAGCAGTGATACTAGGACCCCCTACGAGCAGTACTTC. This codes for CASSDTRTPYEQYF. The full variable domain, its missing parts supplied by reference TRBV2 and TRBJ2-7, is EPEVTQTPSHQVTQMGQEVILRCVPISNHLYFYWYRQILGQKVEFLVSFYNNEISEKSEIFDDQFSVERPDGSNFTLKIRSTKLEDSAMYFCASSDTRTPYEQYFGPGTRLTVT.

The chain employs TRBV18 and TRBJ2-2, with 7 bases matching TRBD1. There are 16 residues in the CDR3. Germline CDR1 KGHSH, CDR2 LQKENI. V lost 2 bases, J lost 0 bases, and 3 bases stayed unmatched. CDR3 DNA sequence: TGTGCCAGCTCACCATTCGGGACAGCGAACACCGGGGAGCTGTTTTTT. Amino acids: CASSPFGTANTGELFF.